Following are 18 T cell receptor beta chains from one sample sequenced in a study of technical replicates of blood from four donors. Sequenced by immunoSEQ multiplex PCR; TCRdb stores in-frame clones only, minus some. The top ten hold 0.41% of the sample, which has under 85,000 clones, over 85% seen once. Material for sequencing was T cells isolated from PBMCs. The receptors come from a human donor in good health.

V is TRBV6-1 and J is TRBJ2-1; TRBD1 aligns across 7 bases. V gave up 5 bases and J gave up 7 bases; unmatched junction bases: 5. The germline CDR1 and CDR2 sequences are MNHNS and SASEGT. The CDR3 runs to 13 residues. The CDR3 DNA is TGTGCCAGCAGTTGGGGACAGAGTAATGAGCAGTTCTTC. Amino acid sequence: CASSWGQSNEQFF.

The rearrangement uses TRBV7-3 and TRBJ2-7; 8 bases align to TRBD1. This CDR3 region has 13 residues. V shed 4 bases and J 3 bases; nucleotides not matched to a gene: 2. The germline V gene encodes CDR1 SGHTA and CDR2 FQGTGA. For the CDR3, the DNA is TGTGCCAGCAGCTGGGGGACAGGCTACGAGCAGTACTTC. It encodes CASSWGTGYEQYF.

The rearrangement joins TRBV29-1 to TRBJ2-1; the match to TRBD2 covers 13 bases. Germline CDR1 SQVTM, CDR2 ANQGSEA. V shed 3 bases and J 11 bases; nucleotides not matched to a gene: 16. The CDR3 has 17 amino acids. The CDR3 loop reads CSVEMGGRGLAGRQQFF. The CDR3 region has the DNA TGCAGCGTTGAGATGGGGGGTAGGGGACTAGCGGGACGGCAGCAGTTCTTC.

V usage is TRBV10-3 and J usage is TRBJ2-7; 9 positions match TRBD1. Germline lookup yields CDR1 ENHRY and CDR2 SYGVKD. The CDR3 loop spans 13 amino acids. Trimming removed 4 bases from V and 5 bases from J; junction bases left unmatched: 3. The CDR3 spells CAISAGTGNEQYF. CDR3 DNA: TGTGCCATCAGTGCAGGGACAGGGAACGAGCAGTACTTC.

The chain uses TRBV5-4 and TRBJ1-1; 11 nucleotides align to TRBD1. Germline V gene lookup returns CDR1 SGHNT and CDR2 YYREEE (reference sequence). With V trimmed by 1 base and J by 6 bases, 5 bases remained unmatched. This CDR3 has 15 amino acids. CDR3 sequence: CASSLPRDRGAEAFF. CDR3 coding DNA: TGTGCCAGCAGCTTGCCTAGGGACAGGGGGGCTGAAGCTTTCTTT.

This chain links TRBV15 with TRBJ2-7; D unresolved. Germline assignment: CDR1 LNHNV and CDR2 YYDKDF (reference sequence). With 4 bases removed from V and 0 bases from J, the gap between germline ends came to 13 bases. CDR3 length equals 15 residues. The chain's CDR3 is CATSTLKFSSYEQYF. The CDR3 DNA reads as TGTGCCACCAGCACTCTTAAATTTTCCTCCTACGAGCAGTACTTC.

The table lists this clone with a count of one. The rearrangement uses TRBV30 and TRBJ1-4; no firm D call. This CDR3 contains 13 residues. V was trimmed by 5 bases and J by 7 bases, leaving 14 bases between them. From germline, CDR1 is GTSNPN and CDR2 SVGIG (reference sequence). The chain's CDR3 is CAWCNSPLEKLFF. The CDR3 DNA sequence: TGTGCCTGGTGTAATTCCCCACTTGAAAAACTGTTTTTT.

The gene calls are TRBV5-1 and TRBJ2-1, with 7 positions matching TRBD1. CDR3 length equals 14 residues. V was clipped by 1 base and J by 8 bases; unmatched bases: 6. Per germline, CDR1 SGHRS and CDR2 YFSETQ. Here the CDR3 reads CASSLTYTGDEQFF. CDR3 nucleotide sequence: TGCGCCAGCAGCTTGACGTATACAGGGGATGAGCAGTTCTTC. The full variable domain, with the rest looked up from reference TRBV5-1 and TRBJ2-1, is KAGVTQTPRYLIKTRGQQVTLSCSPISGHRSVSWYQQTPGQGLQFLFEYFSETQRNKGNFPGRFSGRQFSNSRSEMNVSTLELGDSALYLCASSLTYTGDEQFFGPGTRLTVL.

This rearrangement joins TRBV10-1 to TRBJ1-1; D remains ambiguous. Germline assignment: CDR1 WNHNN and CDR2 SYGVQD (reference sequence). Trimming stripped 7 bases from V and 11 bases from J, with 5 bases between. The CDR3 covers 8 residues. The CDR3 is CASILAFF. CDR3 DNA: TGCGCCAGCATCTTGGCTTTCTTT.

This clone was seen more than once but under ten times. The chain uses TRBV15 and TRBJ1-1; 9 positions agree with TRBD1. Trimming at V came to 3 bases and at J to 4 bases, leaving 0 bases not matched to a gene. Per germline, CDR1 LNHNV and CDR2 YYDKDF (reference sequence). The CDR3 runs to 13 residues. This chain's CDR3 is CATSRTGGTEAFF. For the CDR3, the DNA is TGTGCCACCAGCAGGACAGGGGGCACTGAAGCTTTCTTT. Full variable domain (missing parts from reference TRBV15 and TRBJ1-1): DAMVIQNPRYQVTQFGKPVTLSCSQTLNHNVMYWYQQKSSQAPKLLFHYYDKDFNNEADTPDNFQSRRPNTSFCFLDIRSPGLGDTAMYLCATSRTGGTEAFFGQGTRLTVV.

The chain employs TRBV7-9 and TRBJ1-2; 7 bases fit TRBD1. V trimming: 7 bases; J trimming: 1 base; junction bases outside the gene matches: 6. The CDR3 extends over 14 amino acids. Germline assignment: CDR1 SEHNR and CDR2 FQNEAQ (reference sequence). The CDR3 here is CASTPGQDNYGYTF. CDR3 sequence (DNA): TGTGCCAGCACCCCCGGACAGGATAACTATGGCTACACCTTC.

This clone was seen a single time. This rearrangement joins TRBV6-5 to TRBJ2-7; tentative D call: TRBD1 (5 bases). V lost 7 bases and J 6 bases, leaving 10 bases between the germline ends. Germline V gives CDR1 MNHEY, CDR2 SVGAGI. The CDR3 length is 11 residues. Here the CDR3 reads CASNQRGEQYF. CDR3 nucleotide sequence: TGTGCCAGCAACCAAAGGGGCGAGCAGTACTTC.

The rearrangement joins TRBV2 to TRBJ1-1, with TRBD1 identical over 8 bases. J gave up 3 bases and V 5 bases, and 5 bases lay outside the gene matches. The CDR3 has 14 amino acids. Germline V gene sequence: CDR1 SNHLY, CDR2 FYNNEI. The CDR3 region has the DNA TGTGCCAGCAGTCCAGACAGGGGATACACTGAAGCTTTCTTT. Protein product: CASSPDRGYTEAFF. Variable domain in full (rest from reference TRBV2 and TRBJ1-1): EPEVTQTPSHQVTQMGQEVILRCVPISNHLYFYWYRQILGQKVEFLVSFYNNEISEKSEIFDDQFSVERPDGSNFTLKIRSTKLEDSAMYFCASSPDRGYTEAFFGQGTRLTVV.

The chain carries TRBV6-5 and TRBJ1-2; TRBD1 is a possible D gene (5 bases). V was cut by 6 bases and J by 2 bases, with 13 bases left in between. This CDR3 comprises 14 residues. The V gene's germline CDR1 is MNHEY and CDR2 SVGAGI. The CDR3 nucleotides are TGTGCCAGCAGGTACCAACAGGCAAACTATGGCTACACCTTC. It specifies CASRYQQANYGYTF.

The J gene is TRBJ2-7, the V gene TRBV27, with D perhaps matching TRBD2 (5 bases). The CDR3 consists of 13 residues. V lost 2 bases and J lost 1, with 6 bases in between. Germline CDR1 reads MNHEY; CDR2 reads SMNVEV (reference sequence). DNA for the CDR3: TGTGCCAGCAGTTTAACTAGTTCCTACGAGCAGTACTTC. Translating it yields CASSLTSSYEQYF.

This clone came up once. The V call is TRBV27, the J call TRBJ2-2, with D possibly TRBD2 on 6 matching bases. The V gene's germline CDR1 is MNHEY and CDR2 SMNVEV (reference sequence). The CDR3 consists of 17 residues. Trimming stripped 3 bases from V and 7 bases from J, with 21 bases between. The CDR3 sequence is CASSLGIIGSGVGELFF. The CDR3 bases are TGTGCCAGCAGTTTGGGGATAATCGGGAGTGGCGTCGGGGAGCTGTTTTTT.

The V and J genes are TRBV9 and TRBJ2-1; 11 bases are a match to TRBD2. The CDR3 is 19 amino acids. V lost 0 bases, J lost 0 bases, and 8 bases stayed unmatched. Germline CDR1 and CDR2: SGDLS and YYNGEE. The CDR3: CASSVGLAGLLDSYNEQFF. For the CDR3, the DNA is TGTGCCAGCAGCGTAGGACTAGCGGGACTATTAGACTCCTACAATGAGCAGTTCTTC.

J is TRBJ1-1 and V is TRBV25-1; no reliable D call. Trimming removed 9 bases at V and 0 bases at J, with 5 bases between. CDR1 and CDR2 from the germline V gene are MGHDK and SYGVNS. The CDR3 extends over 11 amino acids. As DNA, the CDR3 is TGTGCCAGTCGAGTGAACACTGAAGCTTTCTTT. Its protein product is CASRVNTEAFF.